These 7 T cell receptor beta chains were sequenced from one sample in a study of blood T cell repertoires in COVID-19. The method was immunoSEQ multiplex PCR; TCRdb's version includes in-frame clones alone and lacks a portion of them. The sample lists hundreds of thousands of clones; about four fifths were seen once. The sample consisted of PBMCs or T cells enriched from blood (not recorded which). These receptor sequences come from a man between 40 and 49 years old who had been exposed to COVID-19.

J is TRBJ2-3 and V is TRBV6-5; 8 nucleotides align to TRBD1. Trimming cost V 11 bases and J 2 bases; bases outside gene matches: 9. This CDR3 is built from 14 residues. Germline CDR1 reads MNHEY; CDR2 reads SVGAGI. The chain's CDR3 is CALGMDRVTDTQYF. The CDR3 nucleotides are TGTGCCTTGGGCATGGACAGGGTCACAGATACGCAGTATTTT.

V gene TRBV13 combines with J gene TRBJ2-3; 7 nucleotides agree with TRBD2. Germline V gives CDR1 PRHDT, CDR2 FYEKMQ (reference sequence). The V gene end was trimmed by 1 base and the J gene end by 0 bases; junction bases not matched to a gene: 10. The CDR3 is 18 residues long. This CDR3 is CASSLAPYRGESTDTQYF. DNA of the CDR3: TGTGCCAGCAGCTTAGCCCCTTATCGGGGGGAGAGCACAGATACGCAGTATTTT.

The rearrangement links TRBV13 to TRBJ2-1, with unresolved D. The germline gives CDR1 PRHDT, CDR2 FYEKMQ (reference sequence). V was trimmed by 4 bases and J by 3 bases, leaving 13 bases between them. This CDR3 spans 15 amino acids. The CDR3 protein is CASSSKLVNYNEQFF. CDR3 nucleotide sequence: TGTGCCAGCAGCTCTAAGCTAGTTAACTACAATGAGCAGTTCTTC.

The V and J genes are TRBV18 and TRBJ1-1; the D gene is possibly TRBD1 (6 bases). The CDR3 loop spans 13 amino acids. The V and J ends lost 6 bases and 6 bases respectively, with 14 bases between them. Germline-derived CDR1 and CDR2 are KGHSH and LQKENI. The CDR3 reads CASSGGGAAEAFF. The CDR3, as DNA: TGTGCCAGCTCCGGGGGGGGCGCCGCTGAAGCTTTCTTT.

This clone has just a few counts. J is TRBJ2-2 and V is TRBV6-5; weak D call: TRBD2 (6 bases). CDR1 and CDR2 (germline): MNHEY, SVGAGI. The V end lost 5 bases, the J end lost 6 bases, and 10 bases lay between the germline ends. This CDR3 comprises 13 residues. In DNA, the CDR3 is TGTGCCAGCAGTAGGGACTGGGCCGGGGAGCTGTTTTTT. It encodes CASSRDWAGELFF.

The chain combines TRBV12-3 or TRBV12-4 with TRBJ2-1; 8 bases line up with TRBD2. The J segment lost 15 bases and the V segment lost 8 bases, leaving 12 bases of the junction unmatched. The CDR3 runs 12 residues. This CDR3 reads CASGAGGTRAFF. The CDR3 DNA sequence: TGTGCCAGCGGGGCCGGGGGGACTAGGGCGTTCTTC.

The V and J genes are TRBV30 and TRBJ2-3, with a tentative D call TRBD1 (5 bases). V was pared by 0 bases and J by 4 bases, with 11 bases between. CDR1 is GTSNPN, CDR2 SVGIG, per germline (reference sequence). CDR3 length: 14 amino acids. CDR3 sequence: CAWSVHWGADTQYF. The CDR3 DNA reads TGTGCCTGGAGTGTACATTGGGGCGCAGATACGCAGTATTTT.